Reported below is one T cell receptor (beta chain). Expressed TCRB transcripts were sequenced because the isolated RNA had all been reverse transcribed beforehand. Method: immunoSEQ multiplex PCR; TCRdb's copy keeps in-frame clones and lacks some. This sample carries roughly 610,000 clones, around 15% of them seen once, and the ten largest clones take 0.093%. This sample was included in a study of beta chain features in type 1 diabetes. Researchers reported sorting CD4+ naive, central memory, regulatory and stem cell-like memory cells via CD45RO/CCR7/CD25/CD127/CD95/CD27. The CDR3 totals 14 residues. Per germline, CDR1 MNHEY and CDR2 SVGAGI. V gave up 5 bases and J gave up 6 bases; unmatched junction bases: 4.

The J gene is TRBJ1-5, the V gene TRBV6-5, with TRBD1 matching 10 bases. The sequencing sample was made of naive CD4+ T cells from blood. This TCR came from a man aged 18 to 35 in good health. DNA of the CDR3: TGTGCCAGCAGTGCCCGGGACAGGGGTCAGCCCCAGCATTTT. This encodes CASSARDRGQPQHF.